Below, 5 T cell receptor beta chains from the same sample are listed, as sequenced in a study of blood T cell repertoires in COVID-19. Some clones are missing from TCRdb's copy, which holds only in-frame ones; the method was immunoSEQ multiplex PCR. The sample contains nearly 110,000 clones, over 65% of which appear only once. The sample comprised peripheral blood. These receptors were obtained from a man older than 75 with COVID-19, enrolled during active disease.

V and J are TRBV7-8 and TRBJ2-2; 7 bases line up with TRBD1. Germline V gene lookup returns CDR1 SGHVS and CDR2 FQNEAQ. V dropped 6 bases and J dropped 6; count of bases not matched to a gene: 7. The CDR3 is 14 residues long. The CDR3 here is CASRSTGLSGELFF. In DNA form, the CDR3 reads TGTGCCAGCAGGTCGACAGGGTTGTCCGGGGAGCTGTTTTTT. The variable domain in full, with the rest retrieved from reference TRBV7-8 and TRBJ2-2, is GAGVSQSPRYKVAKRGQDVALRCDPISGHVSLFWYQQALGQGPEFLTYFQNEAQLDKSGLPSDRFFAERPEGSVSTLKIQRTQQEDSAVYLCASRSTGLSGELFFGEGSRLTVL.

The V and J genes are TRBV5-1 and TRBJ2-7; 8 positions match TRBD1. Germline CDR1 reads SGHRS; CDR2 reads YFSETQ. After removal of 4 bases from V and 6 bases from J, the junction contained 9 bases not matched to a gene. This CDR3 comprises 14 residues. CDR3 nucleotides: TGCGCCAGCAGCCCGGTGACAGGGGTGGGCGAGCAGTACTTC. This sequence encodes CASSPVTGVGEQYF.

This clone has a single count. As DNA, the CDR3 is TGTGCCAGCAGCCCGATAGCGGGAGATCCCGGGGAGCTGTTTTTT. This gives the protein CASSPIAGDPGELFF. V and J are TRBV7-3 and TRBJ2-2; 9 positions match TRBD2. The trim removed 5 bases at V and 6 bases at J, leaving 7 bases unmatched. CDR1 and CDR2 (germline): SGHTA, FQGTGA. The CDR3 runs 15 residues. The variable domain in full, completed from reference TRBV7-3 and TRBJ2-2, reads GAGVSQTPSNKVTEKGKYVELRCDPISGHTALYWYRQSLGQGPEFLIYFQGTGAADDSGLPNDRFFAVRPEGSVSTLKIQRTERGDSAVYLCASSPIAGDPGELFFGEGSRLTVL.

The chain recombines TRBV20-1 with TRBJ1-1, with D unresolved. Trimming took 5 bases from V and 5 from J, leaving 9 bases between them. From germline, CDR1 is DFQATT and CDR2 SNEGSKA (reference sequence). The CDR3 covers 11 residues. CDR3: CSAPVETEAFF. CDR3 bases: TGCAGTGCTCCCGTCGAGACTGAAGCTTTCTTT.

The rearrangement uses TRBV19 and TRBJ2-7; D ambiguous. Germline V gene lookup returns CDR1 LNHDA and CDR2 SQIVND (reference sequence). The CDR3 loop spans 13 amino acids. Trimming took 7 bases from V and 1 from J, leaving 11 bases between them. As DNA, the CDR3 is TGTGCCAGTACCCGAGGCAGTTCCTACGAGCAGTACTTC. As protein: CASTRGSSYEQYF.